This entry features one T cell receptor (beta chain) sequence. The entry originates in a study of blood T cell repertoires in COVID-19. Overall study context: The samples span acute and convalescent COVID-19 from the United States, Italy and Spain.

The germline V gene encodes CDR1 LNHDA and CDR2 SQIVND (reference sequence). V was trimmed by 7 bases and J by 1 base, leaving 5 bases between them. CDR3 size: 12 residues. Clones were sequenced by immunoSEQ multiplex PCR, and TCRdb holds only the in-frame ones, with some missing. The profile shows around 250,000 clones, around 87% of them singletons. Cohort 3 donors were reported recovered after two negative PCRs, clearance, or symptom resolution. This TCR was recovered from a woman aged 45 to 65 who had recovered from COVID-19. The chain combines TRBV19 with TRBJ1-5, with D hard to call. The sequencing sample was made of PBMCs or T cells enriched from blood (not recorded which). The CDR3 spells CASKRSNQPQHF. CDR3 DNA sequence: TGTGCCAGTAAGCGGAGCAATCAGCCCCAGCATTTT.